This TCR beta chain was sequenced for a study of CD8 T cells in Susac syndrome (dated by TCRdb to between 2017 and 2020). With regard to the full study: The study used repertoire sequencing to test whether antigen drove CD8+ T cell activation and differentiation in Susac syndrome. The study compared CD8+ T cell repertoire clonality among 12 healthy donors, 14 Susac syndrome patients and 15 multiple sclerosis patients.

High-throughput TCR beta sequencing profiled peripheral blood CD8+ and CD4+ T cells from healthy donors, Susac syndrome patients and multiple sclerosis patients. Multiple sclerosis controls were treatment-naive patients with stable or active relapsing-remitting disease fulfilling revised McDonald criteria. Bulk CD8+ and CD4+ T cells were purified by magnetic negative isolation, while CD8+ TEMRA cells were enriched using FACS. Blood was collected in EDTA tubes and processed within 24 hours, with PBMCs isolated through density gradient centrifugation. PBMCs intended for TCR sequencing were cryopreserved in liquid nitrogen and thawed later in a water bath at 37 degrees C. The sorted or isolated CD4+, CD8+ and CD8+ TEMRA cells had a purity of 90% or higher. What the work shows at the level of the full study, not this receptor alone: The number of individuals in the TCR sequencing and HLA analysis was acknowledged as relatively small.

Trimming leaves V shorter by 0 bases and J shorter by 8 bases, with the junction holding 1 base beyond the gene matches. Via the germline V gene (reference sequence), CDR1 is SGHNT and CDR2 YYREEE. The CDR3 measures 13 amino acids from cysteine to phenylalanine. Just CDR3 DNA is preserved here, 39 bases in frame from base 1. Worth noting for this clonotype: Its antigen target is currently unknown. Base quality data are lacking; no much larger clone is found one base away.

RNA was extracted using the RNeasy kit, and roughly 0.5 to 1 ug of the RNA was reverse transcribed with random hexamers. The immunoSEQ multiplex PCR assay, covering 54 Vbeta and 13 Jbeta segments, was used to amplify TCR beta CDR3 regions. PCR amplification bias was corrected using a synthetic template baseline for primer optimization and computational correction. Per the original workflow: Reads were annotated to V, D and J genes per IMGT and analyzed with immunoSEQ Analyzer, keeping only productive sequences. Clonality was calculated as one minus the Shannon entropy normalized by log2 of the number of productive unique sequences. For each patient and control, public and private clones were evaluated among the 100 most prevalent clones. Clones were defined as Susac-specific when absent from the healthy and MS cohorts, from approximately 1,100 published viral clones and from other ImmuneACCESS disease sequences. TCRdb cleaned the public reads at Q25 with fastp, built clones with MiXCR and kept in-frame beta chains. Merged by CDR3 protein, the rows form single entries marked with the most common genes and DNA. TCRdb, rather than the study authors, made the V and J calls. This sample holds about 130,000 distinct CDR3 sequences; 90% to 95% were observed only once. The biggest ten clones account for around 0.22% of the sample.

This TCR derives from a human donor with multiple sclerosis. The sequencing sample was made of CD8+ T cells from PBMCs. The V and J segments used are TRBV5-4 and TRBJ2-4; 8 bases in between match TRBD1. The DNA is as follows: TGTGCCAGCAGCTTGGACAGGGGGGACATTCAGTACTTC. This codes for CASSLDRGDIQYF. The full variable domain, with segments outside the CDR3 supplied by the reference TRBV5-4 and TRBJ2-4 proteins, appears as ETGVTQSPTHLIKTRGQQVTLRCSSQSGHNTVSWYQQALGQGPQFIFQYYREEENGRGNFPPRFSGLQFPNYSSELNVNALELDDSALYLCASSLDRGDIQYFGAGTRLSVL.